The 18 T cell receptor beta chains in this list originate from one sample, sequenced in a study of cytomegalovirus exposure and HLA in healthy donors. The PCR made use of 60 Vbeta and 13 Jbeta primers. Here immunoSEQ multiplex PCR was the method, and the copy in TCRdb shows in-frame clones only, minus some. The sample shows roughly 120,000 clones, 73% of them seen only once. Sequenced: PBMCs. The receptors stem from a man aged 40-50 years in good health and CMV-seronegative.

J is TRBJ2-5 and V is TRBV13, with 11 nucleotides matching TRBD2. The CDR3 loop spans 16 amino acids. From germline, CDR1 is PRHDT and CDR2 FYEKMQ (reference sequence). V was clipped by 5 bases and J by 0 bases; unmatched bases: 5. The CDR3 is CASSRGTSGYQETQYF. CDR3 DNA sequence: TGTGCCAGCAGCCGGGGGACTAGCGGATACCAAGAGACCCAGTACTTC.

The CDR3 DNA is TGTGCCAGCAGTGAAAGGGGGGGGCGCCGGCCCTACGAGCAGTACTTC. This gives the protein CASSERGGRRPYEQYF. This chain uses TRBV6-1 with TRBJ2-7; D is possibly TRBD2 (7 bases). This CDR3 comprises 16 residues. CDR1 and CDR2 from the germline V gene are MNHNS and SASEGT. Trimming took off 2 bases at V and 2 bases at J, with 16 bases between the two ends.

V and J are TRBV30 and TRBJ2-5, with D perhaps TRBD2 (6 bases). Germline CDR1 reads GTSNPN; CDR2 reads SVGIG (reference sequence). Deletions cut 2 bases from V and 4 bases from J, with 20 bases between. The CDR3 runs 16 residues. DNA for the CDR3: TGTGCCTGGAGTCAATCTACCTCCGGAGGGAGAGAGACCCAGTACTTC. Amino acid sequence: CAWSQSTSGGRETQYF.

On this clone: At one boundary the junction diverges from the germline segment, which might be a read error. V gene TRBV4-1 combines with J gene TRBJ2-3, with 8 positions matching TRBD2. Germline-derived CDR1 and CDR2 are MGHRA and YSYEKL. The CDR3 length is 15 residues. This CDR3 is CASARGAGDTDTQYF. CDR3 DNA sequence: TGTGCCAGCGCCCGGGGAGCGGGGGATACAGATACGCAGTATTTT.

This sequence joins TRBV30 and TRBJ1-6; TRBD1 aligns across 10 bases. The trim removed 3 bases at V and 7 bases at J, leaving 9 bases unmatched. The CDR3 length is 16 residues. Germline assignment: CDR1 GTSNPN and CDR2 SVGIG (reference sequence). The CDR3 region is CAWRDPRGQGNSPLHF. DNA of the CDR3: TGTGCCTGGAGAGATCCTAGGGGACAGGGGAATTCACCCCTCCACTTT.

V usage is TRBV7-9 and J usage is TRBJ2-3, with 12 bases matching TRBD2. CDR3 size: 19 residues. The V segment lost 0 bases and the J segment 2 bases; nucleotides outside the gene matches: 9. Germline V gene sequence: CDR1 SEHNR, CDR2 FQNEAQ (reference sequence). CDR3 coding DNA: TGTGCCAGCAGCTTAGCTCTAGCGGGGGGGCCAGGGTACACAGATACGCAGTATTTT. Translation gives CASSLALAGGPGYTDTQYF.

V gene TRBV28 combines with J gene TRBJ1-1; D call uncertain. V lost 10 bases to trimming and J lost 2 bases, with 8 bases between them. This CDR3 has 11 residues. The germline CDR1 and CDR2 sequences are MDHEN and SYDVKM. The CDR3 DNA follows: TGTGCCACCACACGTAACACTGAAGCTTTCTTT. This encodes CATTRNTEAFF.

The count of this clone is one. Written as DNA, the CDR3 is TGTGCCAGCAGCTTGGGGGGGACAGGGCTGAACACTGAAGCTTTCTTT. As protein: CASSLGGTGLNTEAFF. The gene calls are TRBV5-6 and TRBJ1-1; 9 bases fit TRBD1. Germline V gene sequence: CDR1 SGHDT, CDR2 YYEEEE. The ends lost 0 bases at V and 0 bases at J; junction bases unmatched: 3. The CDR3 covers 16 residues.

In this sample, this clone turned up a few times. The chain carries TRBV13 and TRBJ2-7; 12 positions agree with TRBD1. J was trimmed by 7 bases and V by 6 bases; bases with no gene match: 13. This CDR3 spans 16 amino acids. Germline V CDR1 and CDR2: PRHDT, FYEKMQ (reference sequence). Here the CDR3 DNA reads TGTGCCAGCAGACAGCGGTGGGGACAGGGGGCTGGGGAGCAGTACTTC. This translates into CASRQRWGQGAGEQYF.

The V gene is TRBV5-5, the J gene TRBJ2-7; 7 bases line up with TRBD1. Germline V CDR1 and CDR2: SGHKS, YYEKEE (reference sequence). With V trimmed by 6 bases and J by 6 bases, 6 bases remained unmatched. This CDR3 spans 12 amino acids. The CDR3 sequence: CASNQGVGEQYF. DNA for the CDR3: TGTGCCAGCAACCAGGGGGTAGGCGAGCAGTACTTC.

This clone was counted between two and nine times. The chain uses TRBV7-6 and TRBJ1-2; 7 bases match TRBD1. With V trimmed by 5 bases and J by 2 bases, 8 bases remained unmatched. CDR3 length equals 15 residues. Germline V gene sequence: CDR1 SGHVS, CDR2 FNYEAQ. CDR3 bases: TGTGCCAGCAGCCCCGGGGACAGCCAGAACTATGGCTACACCTTC. It encodes CASSPGDSQNYGYTF.

The gene calls are TRBV15 and TRBJ2-7, with TRBD1 as a possible D gene (5 bases). CDR1 and CDR2 from the germline V gene are LNHNV and YYDKDF (reference sequence). The CDR3 is 16 residues long. The V end was cut by 1 base, the J end by 4 bases, with 17 bases between. The CDR3 DNA reads as TGTGCCACCAGCAGAGGCCAGCAGGGTGTCGGATACGAGCAGTACTTC. Residues: CATSRGQQGVGYEQYF. The variable domain in full, with the rest retrieved from reference TRBV15 and TRBJ2-7, is DAMVIQNPRYQVTQFGKPVTLSCSQTLNHNVMYWYQQKSSQAPKLLFHYYDKDFNNEADTPDNFQSRRPNTSFCFLDIRSPGLGDTAMYLCATSRGQQGVGYEQYFGPGTRLTVT.

This clone was recorded only once. The identical CDR3 is also encoded by other nucleotide sequences in the sample. The rearrangement links TRBV6-5 to TRBJ2-7; D perhaps matches TRBD2 (5 bases). Germline V gene lookup returns CDR1 MNHEY and CDR2 SVGAGI. V lost 0 bases to trimming and J lost 4 bases, with 7 bases between them. The length of the CDR3 is 13 residues. The CDR3 reads CASSYSRGYEQYF. CDR3 DNA: TGTGCCAGCAGTTACTCACGGGGATACGAGCAGTACTTC.

Only a few counts were recorded for this clone. The chain couples TRBV10-3 to TRBJ2-7, with a tentative D call TRBD1 (6 bases). V dropped 6 bases and J dropped 7 bases, with 13 bases sitting between them. From germline, CDR1 is ENHRY and CDR2 SYGVKD. CDR3 length: 12 residues. The CDR3 loop reads CAIRTGFWEQYF. The CDR3 DNA follows: TGTGCCATCAGAACAGGGTTTTGGGAGCAGTACTTC.

The chain combines TRBV9 with TRBJ2-2, with TRBD1 as a possible D gene (6 bases). CDR1 is SGDLS, CDR2 YYNGEE, per germline. The V end lost 3 bases, the J end lost 2 bases, and 11 bases lay between the germline ends. The CDR3 runs to 15 residues. In nucleotides, the CDR3 is TGTGCCAGCAGCGGAGGGACATTAAACACCGGGGAGCTGTTTTTT. This codes for CASSGGTLNTGELFF.

A single count supports this clone. The chain links TRBV5-4 to TRBJ2-3, with TRBD2 matching 9 bases. This CDR3 has 16 residues. V lost 0 bases, J lost 1 base, and 3 bases stayed unmatched. CDR1 and CDR2 (germline): SGHNT, YYREEE (reference sequence). In DNA, the CDR3 is TGTGCCAGCAGCTTGGCCGTAGCGGGGGGCACAGATACGCAGTATTTT. Translating it yields CASSLAVAGGTDTQYF.

This clone came up a few times. The chain links TRBV9 to TRBJ2-5; 12 positions match TRBD2. The CDR3 is 17 amino acids. CDR1 and CDR2 (germline): SGDLS, YYNGEE. After removal of 6 bases from V and 1 base from J, the junction contained 10 bases not matched to a gene. CDR3: CASTRLAGGPVQETQYF. The CDR3 bases are TGTGCCAGCACCCGGCTAGCGGGGGGGCCTGTCCAAGAGACCCAGTACTTC. Drawing the rest from reference TRBV9 and TRBJ2-5, the complete variable domain is DSGVTQTPKHLITATGQRVTLRCSPRSGDLSVYWYQQSLDQGLQFLIQYYNGEERAKGNILERFSAQQFPDLHSELNLSSLELGDSALYFCASTRLAGGPVQETQYFGPGTRLLVL.

This clone was seen more than once but under ten times. The chain has TRBV6-1 and TRBJ2-3; 7 nucleotides align to TRBD1. CDR1 is MNHNS and CDR2 is SASEGT in the germline V gene. V shed 7 bases, J shed 3 bases, and the junction held 7 bases outside the gene matches. CDR3 size: 14 residues. Here the CDR3 DNA reads TGTGCCAGCATCGAAGGGGACAGTACAGATACGCAGTATTTT. This translates into CASIEGDSTDTQYF.